This T cell receptor (beta chain) was recovered during a study of OX40 agonist ivuxolimab in advanced cancers. As for the study in general: A male proportion of 70% to 90% was recorded, with mean age around 60 years and range roughly 23 to 85.

Profiling relied on immunoSEQ multiplex PCR, and the TCRdb table lists in-frame clones only, not all of them. The data contain roughly 77,000 clones, around 90% of them singletons. The timepoints at which blood was sampled were baseline, cycle 4 day 1, and cycle 7 day 1. Turning to this clone: The antigen is unknown.

Unmatched junction bases numbered 9, after V lost 3 bases and J lost 8 bases. The CDR3 loop spans 15 amino acids. Looked up from germline, CDR1 is SGHNT and CDR2 is YYREEE (reference sequence). Findings and caveats of the study: Antigen specificity of clonally expanded peripheral T cells was not established.

The TCR sequence derives from an adult with an advanced solid tumor such as melanoma, head and neck, liver or kidney cancer. Sample: CD4+ or CD8+ T cells sorted from blood, taken in a trial of the OX40 agonist ivuxolimab. The V call is TRBV5-4, the J call TRBJ1-2; 11 nucleotides match TRBD1. CDR3 sequence: CASSSGQGAIWGYTF. The CDR3 DNA sequence: TGTGCCAGCAGCTCCGGACAGGGGGCTATATGGGGCTACACCTTC.